The clone carrying this TCR beta chain has a handful of counts. CDR3 size: 15 residues. V dropped 5 bases and J dropped 6; count of bases not matched to a gene: 11. Germline values: CDR1 SGHVS, CDR2 FNYEAQ. TCRdb reprocessed the RACE reads with MiXCR, giving one entry per CDR3 protein. The sample contains about 80,000 distinct CDR3 sequences, 12% to 15% of which appear only once. Specified time point: pre-sensitization, week 0. The treatment was: therapeutic diphenylcyclopropenone sensitization with weekly scalp DPC. The authors extracted total RNA from unfractionated whole blood. This entry comes from a study of human T cells and chemical hapten exposure.

This TCR derives from a woman in her fifties or sixties with alopecia areata. Some clones in this sample may be carry-over from other donors' samples. V usage is TRBV7-6 and J usage is TRBJ2-7; 9 bases agree with TRBD1. Sample: whole blood, taken in connection with sensitization to the hapten diphenylcyclopropenone (DPC). The CDR3, as DNA: TGTGCCAGCAGCACCTCGGCGGACAGGGGATCCGAGCAGTACTTC. It translates to CASSTSADRGSEQYF.